This is a list of T cell receptor beta chains from one sample in a study of cytomegalovirus exposure and HLA in healthy donors. The table came from immunoSEQ multiplex PCR; TCRdb's copy has only in-frame clones and leaves some out. This sample has 160,000 or so clones; 84% occur once, and the top ten carry more than 8.5%. Source material: PBMCs. These receptor sequences come from a man aged 25-45 years in good health and CMV-seropositive. Each CDR3 is given with its conserved first and last residue. D genes are given only for firm matches. The size field is filled for only some rows; it gives once, few, many or a size class.

D	J	size	V	CDR3	DNA
-	TRBJ2-3	-	TRBV2	CASNKARELHTQYF	TGTGCCAGCAACAAGGCGCGGGAACTACATACGCAGTATTTT
-	TRBJ2-2	-	TRBV21-1	CASSKGQAPCPGELFF	TGTGCCAGCAGCAAAGGGCAGGCCCCGTGTCCCGGGGAGCTGTTTTTT
TRBD1	TRBJ1-5	-	TRBV19	CASSIGWTGDSNQPQHF	TGTGCCAGTAGTATAGGATGGACAGGAGATAGCAATCAGCCCCAGCATTTT
-	TRBJ1-4	-	TRBV18	CASSHRSTNEKLFF	TGTGCCAGCTCGCACAGATCTACTAATGAAAAACTGTTTTTT
TRBD1	TRBJ2-7	once	TRBV15	CATSAEVAGGYEQYF	TGTGCCACCAGCGCAGAGGTCGCAGGGGGCTACGAGCAGTACTTC
TRBD1	TRBJ1-5	-	TRBV19	CASSIATGGTVGNQPQHF	TGTGCCAGTAGTATTGCGACAGGGGGCACCGTCGGCAATCAGCCCCAGCATTTT
TRBD1	TRBJ2-3	-	TRBV2	CASSEAGTESTDTQYF	TGTGCCAGCAGTGAAGCTGGGACAGAGAGCACAGATACGCAGTATTTT
-	TRBJ2-1	-	TRBV5-4	CASSLETDSYNEQFF	TGTGCCAGCAGCTTGGAAACAGATTCGTACAATGAGCAGTTCTTC
-	TRBJ1-1	-	TRBV15	CATSREIGENTEAFF	TGTGCCACCAGCAGAGAAATAGGGGAGAACACTGAAGCTTTCTTT
-	TRBJ2-7	-	TRBV9	CASSVAGTVSGEQYF	TGTGCCAGCAGCGTCGCCGGGACAGTTAGCGGCGAGCAGTACTTC
-	TRBJ1-2	-	TRBV19	CASSTQTGTNYGYTF	TGTGCCAGTAGTACCCAAACGGGGACTAACTATGGCTACACCTTC
-	TRBJ2-2	-	TRBV7-7	CASSLSPPGANTGELFF	TGTGCTAGCAGCTTAAGCCCTCCAGGGGCGAACACCGGGGAGCTGTTTTTT
-	TRBJ2-1	-	TRBV7-9	CASSLGGVRLGAEQFF	TGTGCCAGCAGCTTAGGGGGCGTCCGCCTAGGTGCTGAGCAGTTCTTC
TRBD1	TRBJ1-2	-	TRBV7-3	CASSQDRLYGYTF	TGTGCCAGCAGCCAGGACAGGCTCTATGGCTACACCTTC
-	TRBJ1-5	-	TRBV2	CASRDPGRNQPQHF	TGTGCCAGCAGGGATCCAGGGCGCAATCAGCCCCAGCATTTT
TRBD2	TRBJ2-2	once	TRBV5-1	CASSWSPSRGVGTGELFF	TGCGCCAGCAGCTGGTCCCCCTCACGGGGGGTTGGCACCGGGGAGCTGTTTTTT
TRBD2	TRBJ2-3	-	TRBV27	CATNAFRDYNTDTQYF	TGTGCCACCAATGCTTTTCGGGACTACAACACAGATACGCAGTATTTT
-	TRBJ1-1	-	TRBV29-1	CSVEPGRMNTEAFF	TGCAGCGTTGAACCAGGTAGAATGAACACTGAAGCTTTCTTT
-	TRBJ2-2	few	TRBV29-1	CSVEEEETGELFF	TGCAGCGTTGAGGAGGAGGAGACCGGGGAGCTGTTTTTT
-	TRBJ2-7	-	TRBV19	CASSIGGYEQYF	TGTGCCAGTAGTATAGGCGGGTACGAGCAGTACTTC
TRBD2	TRBJ2-5	once	TRBV6-1	CASSGTPYEAGGETQYF	TGTGCCAGCAGTGGAACCCCATACGAGGCGGGGGGAGAGACCCAGTACTTC
-	TRBJ2-3	-	TRBV11-1	CASSESAEFSTDTQYF	TGTGCCAGCAGCGAGAGCGCAGAGTTTAGCACAGATACGCAGTATTTT
-	TRBJ2-7	-	TRBV27	CASSGGGLTYEQYF	TGTGCCAGCAGTGGGGGGGGGCTAACCTACGAGCAGTACTTC
TRBD2	TRBJ2-4	many	TRBV7-2	CASSLGTSGRWAKNIQYF	TGTGCCAGCAGCTTAGGGACTAGCGGGAGGTGGGCCAAAAACATTCAGTACTTC
-	TRBJ2-4	-	TRBV29-1	CSVGVTAVGIQYF	TGCAGCGTTGGCGTGACGGCGGTGGGCATTCAGTACTTC
TRBD2	TRBJ2-1	-	TRBV9	CASSGTSGPSYNEQFF	TGTGCCAGCTCCGGGACTAGCGGCCCCTCCTACAATGAGCAGTTCTTC
-	TRBJ1-2	-	TRBV14	CASSQDGSYGYTF	TGTGCCAGCAGCCAAGATGGCAGCTATGGCTACACCTTC